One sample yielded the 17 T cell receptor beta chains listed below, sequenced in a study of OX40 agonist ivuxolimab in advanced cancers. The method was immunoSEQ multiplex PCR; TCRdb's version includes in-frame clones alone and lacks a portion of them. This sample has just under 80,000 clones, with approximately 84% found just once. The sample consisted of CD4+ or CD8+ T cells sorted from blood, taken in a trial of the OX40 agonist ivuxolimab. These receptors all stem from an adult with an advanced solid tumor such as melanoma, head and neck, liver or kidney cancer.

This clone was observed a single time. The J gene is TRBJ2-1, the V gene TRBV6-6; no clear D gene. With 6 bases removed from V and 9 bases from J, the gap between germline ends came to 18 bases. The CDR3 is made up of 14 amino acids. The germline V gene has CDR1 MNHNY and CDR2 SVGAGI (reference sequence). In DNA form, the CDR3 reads TGTGCCAGCAGAGGATCCGCTCTACTAAGTGAGCAGTTCTTC. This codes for CASRGSALLSEQFF.

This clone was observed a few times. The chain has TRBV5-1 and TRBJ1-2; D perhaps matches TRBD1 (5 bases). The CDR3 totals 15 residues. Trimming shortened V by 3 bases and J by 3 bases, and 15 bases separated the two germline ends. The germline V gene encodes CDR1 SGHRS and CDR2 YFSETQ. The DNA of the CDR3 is TGCGCCAGCAGCTCCTCCGGGACGGAATACTATGGCTACACCTTC. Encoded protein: CASSSSGTEYYGYTF.

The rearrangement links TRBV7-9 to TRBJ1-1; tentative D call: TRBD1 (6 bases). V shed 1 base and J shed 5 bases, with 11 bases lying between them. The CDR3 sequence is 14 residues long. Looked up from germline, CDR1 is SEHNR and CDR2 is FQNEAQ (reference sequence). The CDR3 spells CASSLETGRTEAFF. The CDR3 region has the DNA TGTGCCAGCAGCTTAGAAACAGGGAGGACTGAAGCTTTCTTT.

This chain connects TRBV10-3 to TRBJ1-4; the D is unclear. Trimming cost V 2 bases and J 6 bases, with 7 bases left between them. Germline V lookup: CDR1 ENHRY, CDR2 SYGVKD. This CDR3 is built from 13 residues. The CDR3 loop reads CAISEKQDEKLFF. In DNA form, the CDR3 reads TGTGCCATCAGTGAGAAGCAAGATGAAAAACTGTTTTTT.

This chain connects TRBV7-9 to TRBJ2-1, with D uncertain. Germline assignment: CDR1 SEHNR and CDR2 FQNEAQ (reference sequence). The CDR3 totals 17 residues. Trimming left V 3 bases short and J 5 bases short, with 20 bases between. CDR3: CASSFSRRPDANNEQFF. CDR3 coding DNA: TGTGCCAGCAGCTTCTCACGACGACCGGACGCCAACAATGAGCAGTTCTTC.

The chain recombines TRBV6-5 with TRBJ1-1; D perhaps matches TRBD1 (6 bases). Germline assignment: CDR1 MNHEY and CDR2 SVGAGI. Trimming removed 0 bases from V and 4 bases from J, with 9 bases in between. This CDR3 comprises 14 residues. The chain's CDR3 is CASSYSGGGTEAFF. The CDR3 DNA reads TGTGCCAGCAGTTACTCAGGGGGAGGCACTGAAGCTTTCTTT.

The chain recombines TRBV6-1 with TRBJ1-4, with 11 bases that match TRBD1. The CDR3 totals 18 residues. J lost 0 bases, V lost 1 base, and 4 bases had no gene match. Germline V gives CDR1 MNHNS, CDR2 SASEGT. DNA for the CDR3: TGTGCCAGCAGTGAAGAAGGACAGGGGGCAGCAACTAATGAAAAACTGTTTTTT. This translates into CASSEEGQGAATNEKLFF.

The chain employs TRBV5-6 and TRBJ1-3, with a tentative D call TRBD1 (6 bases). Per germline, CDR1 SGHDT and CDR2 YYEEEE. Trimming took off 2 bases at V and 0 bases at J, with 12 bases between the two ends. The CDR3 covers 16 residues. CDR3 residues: CASSFRQELSGNTIYF. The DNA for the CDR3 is TGTGCCAGCAGCTTCCGACAGGAGCTCTCTGGAAACACCATATATTTT. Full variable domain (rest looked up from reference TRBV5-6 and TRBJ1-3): DAGVTQSPTHLIKTRGQQVTLRCSPKSGHDTVSWYQQALGQGPQFIFQYYEEEERQRGNFPDRFSGHQFPNYSSELNVNALLLGDSALYLCASSFRQELSGNTIYFGEGSWLTVV.

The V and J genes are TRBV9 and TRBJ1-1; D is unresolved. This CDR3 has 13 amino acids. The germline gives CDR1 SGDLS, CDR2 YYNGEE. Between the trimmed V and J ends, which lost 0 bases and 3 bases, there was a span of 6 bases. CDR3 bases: TGTGCCAGCAGCGTAGCGGGAGACACTGAAGCTTTCTTT. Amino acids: CASSVAGDTEAFF.

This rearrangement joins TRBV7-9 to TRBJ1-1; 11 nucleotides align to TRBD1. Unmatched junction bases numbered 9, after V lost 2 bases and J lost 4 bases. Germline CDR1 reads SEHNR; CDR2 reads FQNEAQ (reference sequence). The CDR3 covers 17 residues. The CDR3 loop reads CASSLTRTGGVGTEAFF. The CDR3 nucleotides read TGTGCCAGCAGCTTAACCCGGACAGGGGGCGTCGGCACTGAAGCTTTCTTT. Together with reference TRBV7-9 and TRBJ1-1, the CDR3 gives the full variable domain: DTGVSQNPRHKITKRGQNVTFRCDPISEHNRLYWYRQTLGQGPEFLTYFQNEAQLEKSRLLSDRFSAERPKGSFSTLEIQRTEQGDSAMYLCASSLTRTGGVGTEAFFGQGTRLTVV.

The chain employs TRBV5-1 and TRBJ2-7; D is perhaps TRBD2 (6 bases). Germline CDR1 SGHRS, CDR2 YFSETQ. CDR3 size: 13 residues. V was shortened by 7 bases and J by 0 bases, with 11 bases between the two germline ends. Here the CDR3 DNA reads TGCGCCAGCGGTCCGGGGGTCTCCTACGAGCAGTACTTC. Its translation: CASGPGVSYEQYF.

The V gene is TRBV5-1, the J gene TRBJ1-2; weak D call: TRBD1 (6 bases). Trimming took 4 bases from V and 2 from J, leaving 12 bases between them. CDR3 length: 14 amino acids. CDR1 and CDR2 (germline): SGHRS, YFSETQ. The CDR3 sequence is CASSTDRMNYGYTF. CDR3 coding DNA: TGCGCCAGCAGCACTGACAGGATGAACTATGGCTACACCTTC.

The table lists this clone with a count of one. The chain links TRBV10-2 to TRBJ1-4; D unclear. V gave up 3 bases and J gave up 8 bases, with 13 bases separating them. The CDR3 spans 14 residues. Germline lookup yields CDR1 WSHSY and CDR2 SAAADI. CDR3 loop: CASSDWGLREKLFF. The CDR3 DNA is TGCGCCAGCAGTGATTGGGGTTTGAGGGAAAAACTGTTTTTT.

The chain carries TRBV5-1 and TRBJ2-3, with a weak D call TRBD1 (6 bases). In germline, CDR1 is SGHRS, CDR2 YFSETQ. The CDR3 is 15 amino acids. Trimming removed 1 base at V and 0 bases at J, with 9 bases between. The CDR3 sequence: CASSLWGRSTDTQYF. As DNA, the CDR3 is TGCGCCAGCAGCTTGTGGGGGCGGAGCACAGATACGCAGTATTTT.

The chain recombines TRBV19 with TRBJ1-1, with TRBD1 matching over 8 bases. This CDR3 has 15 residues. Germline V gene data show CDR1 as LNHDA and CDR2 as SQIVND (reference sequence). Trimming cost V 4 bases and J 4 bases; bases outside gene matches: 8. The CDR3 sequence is CASSTEDRVGTEAFF. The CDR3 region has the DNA TGTGCCAGTAGTACCGAGGACAGGGTGGGCACTGAAGCTTTCTTT.

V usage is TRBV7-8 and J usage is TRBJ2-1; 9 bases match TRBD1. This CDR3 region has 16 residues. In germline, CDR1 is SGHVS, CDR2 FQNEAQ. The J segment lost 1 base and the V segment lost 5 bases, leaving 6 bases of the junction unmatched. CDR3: CASSVIQGASYNEQFF. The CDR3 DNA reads TGTGCCAGCAGCGTAATACAGGGGGCTTCCTACAATGAGCAGTTCTTC.

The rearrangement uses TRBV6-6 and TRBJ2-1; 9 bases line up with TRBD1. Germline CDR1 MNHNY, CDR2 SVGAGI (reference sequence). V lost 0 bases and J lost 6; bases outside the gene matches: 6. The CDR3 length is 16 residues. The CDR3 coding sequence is TGTGCCAGCAGTTACTCGGGACAGGGAGGTTTCAATGAGCAGTTCTTC. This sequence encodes CASSYSGQGGFNEQFF.